Listed here are 15 T cell receptor beta chains from one sample, sequenced in a study of cytomegalovirus exposure and HLA in healthy donors. The PCR employed 60 Vbeta primers together with 13 Jbeta primers. Some clones are missing from TCRdb's copy, which holds only in-frame ones; the method was immunoSEQ multiplex PCR. Altogether about 97,000 clones are present, 73% being singletons, with the ten largest covering more than 3%. Sequencing used PBMCs. Receptors were obtained from a middle-aged man in good health and CMV-seronegative.

This chain links TRBV6-4 with TRBJ1-6; maybe TRBD1 (6 bases). CDR3 length: 13 amino acids. Germline loops: CDR1 MRHNA, CDR2 SNTAGT. V dropped 2 bases and J dropped 7 bases, with 6 bases sitting between them. The CDR3 region has the DNA TGTGCCAGCAGTGACGGGACAAATTCACCCCTCCACTTT. Translated, it gives CASSDGTNSPLHF.

The rearrangement joins TRBV7-2 to TRBJ2-7; 7 bases align to TRBD1. The length of the CDR3 is 15 residues. Germline V gives CDR1 SGHTA, CDR2 FQGNSA. Unmatched junction bases numbered 10, after V lost 5 bases and J lost 3 bases. CDR3 sequence (DNA): TGTGCCAGCAGCCCCCAGTCCGGGGACAGCTACGAGCAGTACTTC. This encodes CASSPQSGDSYEQYF.

This chain links TRBV28 with TRBJ2-5; D gene unclear. The J call may be in error: the DNA end matches TRBJ2-7 better. The CDR3 is 13 amino acids. Germline V lookup: CDR1 MDHEN, CDR2 SYDVKM. The CDR3 nucleotides read TGTGCCAGCACCTCCGGCCAGGCCTACGAGCAGTACTTC. Translated, it gives CASTSGQAYEQYF.

The chain carries TRBV29-1 and TRBJ1-2; 8 nucleotides agree with TRBD1. From germline, CDR1 is SQVTM and CDR2 ANQGSEA. With V trimmed by 1 base and J by 0 bases, 13 bases remained unmatched. The CDR3 runs to 18 residues. This CDR3 is CSVEVGQGRHGPNYGYTF. In nucleotides, the CDR3 is TGCAGCGTTGAAGTCGGACAGGGCAGACACGGGCCTAACTATGGCTACACCTTC.

The chain carries TRBV28 and TRBJ1-6; 10 nucleotides align to TRBD1. This CDR3 spans 16 amino acids. Germline values: CDR1 MDHEN, CDR2 SYDVKM. Trimming removed 6 bases from V and 8 bases from J; junction bases left unmatched: 10. CDR3 in DNA: TGTGCCAGCAGGCATTACTCCGGGACAGGGGATTCACCCCTCCACTTT. Translation: CASRHYSGTGDSPLHF.

J is TRBJ1-5 and V is TRBV7-9, with D possibly TRBD1 on 5 matching bases. The ends were cut back, 1 base at V and 4 bases at J, with 14 bases in the middle. CDR3 length: 16 amino acids. In germline, CDR1 is SEHNR, CDR2 FQNEAQ (reference sequence). The CDR3 DNA reads as TGTGCCAGCAGCTTAGGGGCAGGGTTTGGGAATCAGCCCCAGCATTTT. This encodes CASSLGAGFGNQPQHF.

This chain links TRBV10-2 with TRBJ2-4; D possibly corresponds to TRBD1 (5 bases). From germline, CDR1 is WSHSY and CDR2 SAAADI. Trimming removed 7 bases at V and 6 bases at J, with 19 bases between. This CDR3 region has 15 residues. The CDR3 reads CASNDPGNRPNIQYF. CDR3 bases: TGCGCCAGCAATGATCCAGGGAATCGGCCAAACATTCAGTACTTC.

This clone appeared a few times. This chain uses TRBV11-2 with TRBJ2-2, with 8 bases aligning to TRBD2. V shed 9 bases, J shed 4 bases, and the junction held 16 bases outside the gene matches. The CDR3 totals 17 residues. From germline, CDR1 is SGHAT and CDR2 FQNNGV. The CDR3 sequence: CASHSGASARGTGELFF. As DNA, the CDR3 is TGTGCCAGTCATAGCGGGGCCTCAGCCCGCGGCACCGGGGAGCTGTTTTTT.

This clone has just a few counts. The chain recombines TRBV9 with TRBJ2-3, with 10 bases identical to TRBD2. The CDR3 extends over 17 amino acids. J was trimmed by 0 bases and V by 0 bases; bases with no gene match: 4. Germline V lookup: CDR1 SGDLS, CDR2 YYNGEE. DNA for the CDR3: TGTGCCAGCAGCGTAGGGCTAGCGGGGGCCAGCACAGATACGCAGTATTTT. Translation gives CASSVGLAGASTDTQYF.

The V call is TRBV6-1, the J call TRBJ1-6, with D possibly TRBD1 on 6 matching bases. Trimming took 6 bases from V and 8 from J, leaving 17 bases between them. Germline V gives CDR1 MNHNS, CDR2 SASEGT. The CDR3 sequence is 15 residues long. CDR3 nucleotides: TGTGCCAGCAGCGCCTCGGGACACTGGGATTCACCCCTCCACTTT. It encodes CASSASGHWDSPLHF.

The J gene is TRBJ1-5, the V gene TRBV7-2; 7 bases map to TRBD1. The germline V gene has CDR1 SGHTA and CDR2 FQGNSA. The CDR3 spans 13 residues. J was trimmed by 6 bases and V by 5 bases; bases with no gene match: 4. This CDR3 is CASSTGTVQPQHF. The DNA of the CDR3 is TGTGCCAGCAGCACAGGGACAGTTCAGCCCCAGCATTTT.

The rearrangement uses TRBV29-1 and TRBJ1-2, with D possibly TRBD1 on 5 matching bases. The CDR3 consists of 13 residues. Trimming took off 0 bases at V and 4 bases at J, with 9 bases between the two ends. CDR1 is SQVTM, CDR2 ANQGSEA, per germline. CDR3 in amino acids: CSVEDPGIYGYTF. The CDR3 nucleotides are TGCAGCGTTGAAGATCCAGGGATCTATGGCTACACCTTC.

This chain uses TRBV15 with TRBJ2-5; 7 nucleotides match TRBD1. The CDR3 consists of 14 residues. Germline CDR1 LNHNV, CDR2 YYDKDF (reference sequence). J gave up 0 bases and V 3 bases, and 1 base lay outside the gene matches. For the CDR3, the DNA is TGTGCCACCAGCAGGGGGACAGACCAAGAGACCCAGTACTTC. Translation: CATSRGTDQETQYF.

This clone has at least ten counts. The gene calls are TRBV2 and TRBJ2-4; D possibly corresponds to TRBD2 (6 bases). The V end was cut by 0 bases, the J end by 9 bases, with 9 bases between. The CDR3 has 13 residues. Germline V gives CDR1 SNHLY, CDR2 FYNNEI. The CDR3 protein is CASSEAVGGIQYF. In nucleotides, the CDR3 is TGTGCCAGCAGTGAAGCGGTGGGGGGCATTCAGTACTTC.

The genes are TRBV5-1 and TRBJ2-7; tentatively, D is TRBD2 (5 bases). The CDR3 spans 13 residues. Germline V gene data show CDR1 as SGHRS and CDR2 as YFSETQ. V lost 2 bases and J lost 2, with 8 bases in between. The CDR3: CASSFDGTYEQYF. CDR3 bases: TGCGCCAGCAGCTTTGACGGGACCTACGAGCAGTACTTC.